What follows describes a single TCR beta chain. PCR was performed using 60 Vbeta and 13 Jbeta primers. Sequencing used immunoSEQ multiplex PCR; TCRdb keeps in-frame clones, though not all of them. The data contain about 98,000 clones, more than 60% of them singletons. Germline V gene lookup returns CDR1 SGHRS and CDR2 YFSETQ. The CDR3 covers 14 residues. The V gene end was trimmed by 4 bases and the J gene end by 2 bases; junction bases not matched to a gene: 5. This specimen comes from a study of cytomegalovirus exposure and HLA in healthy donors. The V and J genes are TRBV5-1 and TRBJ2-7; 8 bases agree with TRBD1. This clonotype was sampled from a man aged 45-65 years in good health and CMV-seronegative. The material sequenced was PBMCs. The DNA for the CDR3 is TGCGCCAGCAGCAAACGACAGGGGACCTACGAGCAGTACTTC. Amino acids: CASSKRQGTYEQYF.